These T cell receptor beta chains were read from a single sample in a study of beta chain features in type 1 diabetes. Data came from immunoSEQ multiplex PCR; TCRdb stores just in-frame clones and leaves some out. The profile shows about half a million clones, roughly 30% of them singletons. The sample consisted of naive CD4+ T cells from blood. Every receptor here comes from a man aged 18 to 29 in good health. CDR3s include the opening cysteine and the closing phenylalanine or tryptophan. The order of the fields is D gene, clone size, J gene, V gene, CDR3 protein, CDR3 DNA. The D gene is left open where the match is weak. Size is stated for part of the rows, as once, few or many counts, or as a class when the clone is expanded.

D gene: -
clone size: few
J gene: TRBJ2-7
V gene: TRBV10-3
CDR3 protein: CAIRTQLGGYEQYF
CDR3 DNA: TGTGCCATCAGGACTCAGCTTGGAGGCTACGAGCAGTACTTC

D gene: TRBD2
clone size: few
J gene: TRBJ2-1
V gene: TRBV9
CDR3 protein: CASSWTSGSWNEQFF
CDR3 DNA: TGTGCCAGCAGCTGGACTAGCGGGAGTTGGAATGAGCAGTTCTTC

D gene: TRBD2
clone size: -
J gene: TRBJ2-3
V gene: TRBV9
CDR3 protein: CASSARRLAGAADTQYF
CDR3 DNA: TGTGCCAGCAGCGCAAGAAGACTAGCGGGAGCGGCAGATACGCAGTATTTT

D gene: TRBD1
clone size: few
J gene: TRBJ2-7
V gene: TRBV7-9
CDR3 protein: CASSPGQGRNEQYF
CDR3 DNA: TGTGCCAGCAGCCCCGGACAGGGGAGGAACGAGCAGTACTTC

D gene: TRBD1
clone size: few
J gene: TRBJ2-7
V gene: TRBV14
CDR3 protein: CASSITGAQQYF
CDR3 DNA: TGTGCCAGCAGCATCACAGGGGCGCAGCAGTACTTC

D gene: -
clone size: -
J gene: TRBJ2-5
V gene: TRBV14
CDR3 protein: CASSQRVGETQYF
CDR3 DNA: TGTGCCAGCAGCCAACGAGTGGGGGAGACCCAGTACTTC

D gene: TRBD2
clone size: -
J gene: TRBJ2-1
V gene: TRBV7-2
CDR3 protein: CASSSTRTSGRNEQFF
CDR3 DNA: TGTGCCAGCAGCTCCACCCGGACTAGCGGGAGGAATGAGCAGTTCTTC

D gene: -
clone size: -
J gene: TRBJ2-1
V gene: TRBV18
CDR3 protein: CASSSYVSSYNEQFF
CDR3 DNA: TGTGCCAGCTCATCGTACGTTAGCTCCTACAATGAGCAGTTCTTC

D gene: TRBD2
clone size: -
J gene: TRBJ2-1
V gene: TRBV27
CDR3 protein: CASKVEGAGGYNEQFF
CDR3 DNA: TGTGCCAGCAAGGTGGAGGGTGCGGGAGGTTACAATGAGCAGTTCTTC

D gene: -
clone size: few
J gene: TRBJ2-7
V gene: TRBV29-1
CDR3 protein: CSAGQSSYEQYF
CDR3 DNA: TGCAGCGCAGGACAGAGCTCCTACGAGCAGTACTTC

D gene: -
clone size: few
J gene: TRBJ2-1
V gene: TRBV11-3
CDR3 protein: CASSPRQTTYNEQFF
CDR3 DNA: TGTGCCAGCAGCCCTAGACAGACCACCTACAATGAGCAGTTCTTC

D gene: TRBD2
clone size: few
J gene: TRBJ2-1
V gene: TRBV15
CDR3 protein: CATSHGRGGYNEQFF
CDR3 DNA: TGTGCCACCAGCCATGGGAGGGGAGGGTACAATGAGCAGTTCTTC

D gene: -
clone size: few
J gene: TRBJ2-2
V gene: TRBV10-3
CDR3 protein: CAIRAGAGELFF
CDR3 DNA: TGTGCCATCAGGGCTGGTGCCGGGGAGCTGTTTTTT

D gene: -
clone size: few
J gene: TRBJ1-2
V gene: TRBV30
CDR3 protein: CAWGRHLGYTF
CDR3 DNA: TGTGCCTGGGGGCGACACCTTGGCTACACCTTC

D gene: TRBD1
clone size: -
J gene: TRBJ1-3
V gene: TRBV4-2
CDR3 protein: CASSQETGGGNTIYF
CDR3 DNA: TGTGCCAGCAGCCAAGAAACAGGGGGCGGAAACACCATATATTTT

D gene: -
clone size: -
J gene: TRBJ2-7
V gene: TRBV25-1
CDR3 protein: CASSESRARPSYEQYF
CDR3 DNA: TGTGCCAGCAGTGAATCTCGGGCAAGGCCTTCCTACGAGCAGTACTTC

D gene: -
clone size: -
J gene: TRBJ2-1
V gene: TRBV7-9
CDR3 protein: CASSAIPRAGRSYNEQFF
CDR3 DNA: TGTGCCAGCAGCGCGATCCCCAGGGCGGGGAGGTCCTACAATGAGCAGTTCTTC

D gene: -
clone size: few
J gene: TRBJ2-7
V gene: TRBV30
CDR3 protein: CAWSDSGTSPWF
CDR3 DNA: TGTGCCTGGAGCGACTCAGGGACCTCGCCATGGTTC

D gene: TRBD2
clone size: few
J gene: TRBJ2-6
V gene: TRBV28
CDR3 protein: CASSPAGGSGANVLTF
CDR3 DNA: TGTGCCAGCAGTCCGGCCGGGGGGTCTGGGGCCAACGTCCTGACTTTC

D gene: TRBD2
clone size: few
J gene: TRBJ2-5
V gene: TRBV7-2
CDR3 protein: CASSSSGHKYF
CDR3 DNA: TGTGCCAGCAGCTCTAGCGGGCACAAGTACTTC

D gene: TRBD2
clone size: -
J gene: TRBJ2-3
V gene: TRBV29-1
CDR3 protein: CSASSGSTDTQYF
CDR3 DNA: TGCAGCGCATCTAGCGGCTCAACAGATACGCAGTATTTT

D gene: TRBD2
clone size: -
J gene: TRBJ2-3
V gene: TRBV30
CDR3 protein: CAWEKAGTVTDTQYF
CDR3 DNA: TGTGCCTGGGAAAAAGCGGGGACGGTTACAGATACGCAGTATTTT

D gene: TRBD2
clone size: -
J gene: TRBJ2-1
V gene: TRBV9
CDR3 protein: CASTLAGLSGDEQFF
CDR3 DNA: TGTGCCAGCACGCTAGCGGGATTATCGGGGGATGAGCAGTTCTTC